These 25 T cell receptor beta chains were all obtained from the same sample, sequenced in a study of metastatic and nonmetastatic thyroid tumors. TCRdb reprocessed the PCR reads via MiXCR. The sample gives roughly 65,000 clones, over 12% of which show up once; about 6% is in the top ten. No treatment of any kind had been given to any patient before thyroid surgery. The sequencing sample was made of blood. The receptors derive from a male donor with papillary thyroid cancer or a benign thyroid nodule (not recorded which). Some clones in this sample may be carry-over from other donors' samples.

The chain uses TRBV4-1 and TRBJ2-3, with 8 bases lining up with TRBD2. The CDR3 contains 16 residues. The germline gives CDR1 MGHRA, CDR2 YSYEKL. Trimming at V came to 2 bases and at J to 0 bases, leaving 4 bases not matched to a gene. The CDR3 region is CASSQSGGRSTDTQYF. The DNA for the CDR3 is TGCGCCAGCAGCCAAAGCGGGGGCCGTAGCACAGATACGCAGTATTTT.

A word on this clone: Since no conserved phenylalanine or tryptophan closes the CDR3, a read error is the likely cause. This chain uses TRBV7-8 with TRBJ2-7; TRBD1 might be the D (5 bases). Per the germline V gene, CDR1 is SGHVS and CDR2 is FQNEAQ. V was pared by 5 bases and J by 2 bases, with 16 bases between. This CDR3 is built from 15 residues. CDR3 DNA sequence: TGTGCCAGCAGCCACATGGGGCGTAAGACCTACGAGCAGTACCTC. Translation gives CASSHMGRKTYEQYL.

This clone was counted at least ten times. The rearrangement joins TRBV20-1 to TRBJ1-1; unclear D gene. CDR3 length: 13 residues. V shed 0 bases and J shed 7 bases, with 12 bases lying between them. CDR1 DFQATT and CDR2 SNEGSKA come from the germline V gene (reference sequence). CDR3 loop: CSARDSLPGEAFF. The CDR3 region has the DNA TGCAGTGCTAGAGATAGTCTTCCTGGTGAAGCTTTCTTT.

A few counts support this clone. The CDR3 here is CASTITQDTEAFF. The CDR3 region has the DNA TGTGCCAGCACCATTACTCAGGACACTGAAGCTTTCTTT. The genes are TRBV6-1 and TRBJ1-1; D uncertain. The ends were cut back, 7 bases at V and 3 bases at J, with 12 bases in the middle. This CDR3 is built from 13 residues. Germline V gene sequence: CDR1 MNHNS, CDR2 SASEGT.

This clone was recorded at least ten times. This rearrangement joins TRBV5-5 to TRBJ2-7; D uncertain. Germline V CDR1 and CDR2: SGHKS, YYEKEE (reference sequence). With 0 bases removed from V and 3 bases from J, the gap between germline ends came to 10 bases. CDR3 length: 14 amino acids. CDR3 sequence (DNA): TGTGCCAGCAGCTTGGTGGGCGCCGACTACGAGCAGTACTTC. Its protein is CASSLVGADYEQYF.

This clone has at least ten counts. Other DNA sequences in the same sample also yield this CDR3. This rearrangement joins TRBV19 to TRBJ1-6; D is unclear. Trimming pared 6 bases from V and 6 bases from J, leaving 15 bases between. Germline assignment: CDR1 LNHDA and CDR2 SQIVND (reference sequence). This CDR3 is 15 amino acids long. Here the CDR3 reads CASRDDGWVNSPLHF. The CDR3 bases are TGTGCCAGTAGGGATGATGGCTGGGTTAATTCACCCCTCCACTTT. The complete variable domain, with remaining parts taken from reference TRBV19 and TRBJ1-6, reads DGGITQSPKYLFRKEGQNVTLSCEQNLNHDAMYWYRQDPGQGLRLIYYSQIVNDFQKGDIAEGYSVSREKKESFPLTVTSAQKNPTAFYLCASRDDGWVNSPLHFGNGTRLTVT.

This clone turned up a few times. V and J are TRBV27 and TRBJ2-7; TRBD2 aligns across 12 bases. CDR3 length: 15 residues. The germline CDR1 and CDR2 sequences are MNHEY and SMNVEV (reference sequence). V shed 6 bases, J shed 4 bases, and the junction held 7 bases outside the gene matches. Written as DNA, the CDR3 is TGTGCCAGCAGAATCGGACTAGCGGGACCTTACGAGCAGTACTTC. As protein: CASRIGLAGPYEQYF.

This clone has just a few counts. The chain is built from TRBV2 and TRBJ1-2; 7 bases line up with TRBD1. The germline V gene encodes CDR1 SNHLY and CDR2 FYNNEI. The CDR3 consists of 15 residues. The V gene end was trimmed by 6 bases and the J gene end by 3 bases; junction bases not matched to a gene: 10. The CDR3 spells CASRRDQGVDYGYTF. CDR3 sequence (DNA): TGTGCCAGCAGACGCGATCAGGGGGTCGACTATGGCTACACCTTC.

This clone was detected once. The chain is built from TRBV20-1 and TRBJ2-3; 13 bases map to TRBD2. With V trimmed by 5 bases and J by 6 bases, 5 bases remained unmatched. Germline CDR1 DFQATT, CDR2 SNEGSKA (reference sequence). This CDR3 has 14 amino acids. CDR3: CSAAGLAGTDTQYF. DNA of the CDR3: TGCAGTGCTGCGGGACTAGCGGGAACGGATACGCAGTATTTT.

This clone showed up just once. The CDR3 spells CASRSIGGRDEAFF. CDR3 bases: TGTGCCAGCAGATCGATAGGGGGAAGGGATGAAGCTTTCTTT. The genes are TRBV11-3 and TRBJ1-1; perhaps TRBD1 as D (6 bases). Per the germline V gene, CDR1 is SGHNT and CDR2 is YENEEA. V was pared by 6 bases and J by 7 bases, with 18 bases between. The CDR3 loop spans 14 amino acids.

This clone was detected many times. CDR3 bases: TGCGCCAGCAGCCCCACCCAGGGATTGAACACCGGGGAGCTGTTTTTT. Its translation: CASSPTQGLNTGELFF. The V and J genes are TRBV4-1 and TRBJ2-2, with D perhaps TRBD1 (5 bases). The CDR3 runs to 16 residues. Germline lookup yields CDR1 MGHRA and CDR2 YSYEKL. V was clipped by 4 bases and J by 1 base, with 13 bases between them.

This clone was observed at least ten times. The chain combines TRBV12-3 or TRBV12-4 with TRBJ2-7; the D call may be TRBD1 or TRBD2 (5 bases each). CDR3 length: 13 amino acids. V was clipped by 7 bases and J by 4 bases, with 14 bases between them. The CDR3 region is CASTPGPHYEQYF. In nucleotides, the CDR3 is TGTGCCAGCACACCGGGACCACATTACGAGCAGTACTTC.

The V call is TRBV20-1, the J call TRBJ2-7; possible D gene TRBD2, 6 bases. Germline V lookup: CDR1 DFQATT, CDR2 SNEGSKA (reference sequence). The CDR3 has 13 amino acids. V was cut by 7 bases and J by 6 bases, with 19 bases left in between. Here the CDR3 reads CSVTPRVEGEQYF. CDR3 DNA: TGCAGTGTTACCCCGCGGGTGGAGGGCGAGCAGTACTTC.

CDR3 DNA sequence: TGTGCCAGCAGCCCTACGGGTAGGACCCTCTGGACTCACTATGGCTACACCTTC. This encodes CASSPTGRTLWTHYGYTF. This chain uses TRBV7-8 with TRBJ1-2, with D hard to call. The V gene lost 5 bases and the J gene lost 3 bases, with 25 bases spanning the gap. The germline gives CDR1 SGHVS, CDR2 FQNEAQ. CDR3 length equals 18 residues.

Only one count was recorded for this clone. This rearrangement joins TRBV19 to TRBJ2-2; D perhaps matches TRBD1 (5 bases). With 2 bases removed from V and 7 bases from J, the gap between germline ends came to 11 bases. CDR1 is LNHDA and CDR2 is SQIVND in the germline V gene (reference sequence). This CDR3 region has 14 residues. DNA for the CDR3: TGTGCCAGTAGTATACAGGGATGGGGCGGGGAGCTGTTTTTT. This sequence encodes CASSIQGWGGELFF. Drawing the rest from reference TRBV19 and TRBJ2-2, the complete variable domain is DGGITQSPKYLFRKEGQNVTLSCEQNLNHDAMYWYRQDPGQGLRLIYYSQIVNDFQKGDIAEGYSVSREKKESFPLTVTSAQKNPTAFYLCASSIQGWGGELFFGEGSRLTVL.

This clone was seen at least ten times. This sequence joins TRBV7-9 and TRBJ2-5, with unresolved D. V shed 5 bases and J shed 1 base, with 11 bases lying between them. The CDR3 is 14 amino acids. Germline assignment: CDR1 SEHNR and CDR2 FQNEAQ (reference sequence). The CDR3 region has the DNA TGTGCCAGCAGCCCACCCCCGGGCCAAGAGACCCAGTACTTC. This sequence encodes CASSPPPGQETQYF.

This clone was recorded at least ten times. V and J are TRBV4-2 and TRBJ1-1; the D is unclear. Germline lookup yields CDR1 LGHNA and CDR2 YNFKEQ. The V and J ends lost 3 bases and 3 bases respectively, with 5 bases between them. The CDR3 is 12 amino acids. CDR3: CASSQEYTEAFF. The CDR3, as DNA: TGTGCCAGCAGCCAGGAATACACTGAAGCTTTCTTT.

This clone was observed at least ten times. The V and J genes are TRBV18 and TRBJ2-3; TRBD1 aligns across 9 bases. Losses at the gene ends were 5 bases for V and 4 bases for J; bases not matched to a gene: 7. The CDR3 has 15 amino acids. Per the germline V gene, CDR1 is KGHSH and CDR2 is LQKENI. The CDR3 spells CASSTRTGEPDTQYF. DNA for the CDR3: TGTGCCAGCTCAACTCGGACAGGGGAGCCAGATACGCAGTATTTT.

This clone has at least ten counts. A much larger clone differs by one base, so this may be a read error. The V and J genes are TRBV28 and TRBJ2-1, with D tentatively TRBD2 (6 bases). Germline-derived CDR1 and CDR2 are MDHEN and SYDVKM. The CDR3 is made up of 14 amino acids. The DNA of the CDR3 is TGTGCCAGCGGAAGGGGAGGCGGAGGCCTTGAGCAGTCCTTC. Translation: CASGRGGGGLEQSF.

This clone was found many times. The genes are TRBV6-1 and TRBJ2-1; the match to TRBD2 covers 7 bases. This CDR3 region has 14 residues. V was pared by 6 bases and J by 4 bases, with 6 bases of the junction left unmatched. CDR1 and CDR2 (germline): MNHNS, SASEGT. The CDR3 nucleotides are TGTGCCAGCAGGACTAGCTATATTTACAATGAGCAGTTCTTC. This gives the protein CASRTSYIYNEQFF.

This clone was seen at least ten times. The genes are TRBV20-1 and TRBJ2-3; D perhaps matches TRBD2 (6 bases). Looked up from germline, CDR1 is DFQATT and CDR2 is SNEGSKA (reference sequence). The length of the CDR3 is 14 residues. V dropped 8 bases and J dropped 0 bases, with 15 bases sitting between them. CDR3 residues: CSPAGRLSTDTQYF. In nucleotides, the CDR3 is TGCAGTCCCGCGGGACGACTTAGCACAGATACGCAGTATTTT.

This clone came up a few times. Since a much larger clone is just one base distant, this may be a read error. The chain combines TRBV20-1 with TRBJ1-5, with TRBD1 matching over 11 bases. The CDR3 consists of 12 residues. Germline trimming cut 8 bases from V and 6 bases from J; bases unmatched to any gene: 3. Germline V CDR1 and CDR2: DFQATT, SNEGSKA (reference sequence). The CDR3 loop reads CSWGQGGQPQHF. For the CDR3, the DNA is TGCAGTTGGGGACAGGGGGGTCAGCCCCAGCATTTT.

The genes are TRBV6-1 and TRBJ2-2; D may correspond to TRBD1 or TRBD2 (6 bases each). Trimming stripped 2 bases from V and 3 bases from J, with 16 bases between. This CDR3 spans 17 amino acids. In germline, CDR1 is MNHNS, CDR2 SASEGT. CDR3 in amino acids: CASSEWTGGRDTGELFF. The CDR3 DNA reads as TGTGCCAGCAGTGAATGGACCGGGGGCCGGGACACCGGGGAGCTGTTTTTT.

This clone was seen ten or more times. This chain links TRBV5-1 with TRBJ2-5, with 10 bases identical to TRBD1. V lost 4 bases to trimming and J lost 5 bases; unmatched junction nucleotides: 11. The CDR3 has 16 amino acids. The germline gives CDR1 SGHRS, CDR2 YFSETQ. DNA for the CDR3: TGCGCCAGCAGCCCATCGACAGGGGGCGTTGGGGAGACCCAGTACTTC. It yields the protein CASSPSTGGVGETQYF.

The chain recombines TRBV5-1 with TRBJ2-1, with D possibly being TRBD1 or TRBD2 (5 bases each). From germline, CDR1 is SGHRS and CDR2 YFSETQ. The CDR3 runs 14 residues. V gave up 0 bases and J gave up 10 bases, with 14 bases separating them. As DNA, the CDR3 is TGCGCCAGCAGCTTGGACTGGGGGTCCAACGAGCAGTTCTTC. Translated: CASSLDWGSNEQFF.